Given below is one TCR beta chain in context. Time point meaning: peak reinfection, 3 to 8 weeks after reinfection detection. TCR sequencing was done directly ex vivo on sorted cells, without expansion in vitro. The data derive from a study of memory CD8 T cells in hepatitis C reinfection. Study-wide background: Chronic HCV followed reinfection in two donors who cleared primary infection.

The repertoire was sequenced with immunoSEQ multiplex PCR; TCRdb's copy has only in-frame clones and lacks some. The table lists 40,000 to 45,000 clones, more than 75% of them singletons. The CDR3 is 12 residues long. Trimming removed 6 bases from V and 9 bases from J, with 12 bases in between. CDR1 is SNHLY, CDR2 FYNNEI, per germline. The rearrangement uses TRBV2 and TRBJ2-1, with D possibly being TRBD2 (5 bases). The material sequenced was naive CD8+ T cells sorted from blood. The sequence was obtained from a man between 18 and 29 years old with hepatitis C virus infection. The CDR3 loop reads CASSVRGLEQFF. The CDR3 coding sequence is TGTGCCAGCAGCGTCCGCGGGCTTGAGCAGTTCTTC.